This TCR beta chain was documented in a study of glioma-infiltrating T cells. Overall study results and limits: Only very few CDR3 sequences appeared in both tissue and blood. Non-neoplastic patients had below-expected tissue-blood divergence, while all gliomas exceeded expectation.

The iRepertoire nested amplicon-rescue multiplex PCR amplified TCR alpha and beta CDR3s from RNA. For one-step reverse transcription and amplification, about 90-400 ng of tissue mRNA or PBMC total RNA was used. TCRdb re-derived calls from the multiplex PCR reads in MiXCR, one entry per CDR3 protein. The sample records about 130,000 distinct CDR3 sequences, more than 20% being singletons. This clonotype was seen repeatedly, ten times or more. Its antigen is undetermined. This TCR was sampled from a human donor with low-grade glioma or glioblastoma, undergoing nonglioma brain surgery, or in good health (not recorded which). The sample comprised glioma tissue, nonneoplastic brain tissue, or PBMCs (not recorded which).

CDR3 sequence reads: CSASTGLAVSADNEQFF. CDR3 in DNA: TGCAGTGCCAGCACGGGACTAGCGGTATCTGCAGACAATGAGCAGTTCTTC. The chain joins TRBV20-1 to TRBJ2-1; 11 nucleotides line up with TRBD2. Unmatched junction bases numbered 15, after V lost 6 bases and J lost 5 bases. There are 17 residues in the CDR3. Germline V gene data show CDR1 as DFQATT and CDR2 as SNEGSKA (reference sequence).